This TCR beta chain appears in the sequencing data of a study of control samples from healthy donors and cancer patients. Only in-frame clones appear in the TCRdb table, and some are missing; sequencing was by immunoSEQ multiplex PCR. The data show some 49,000 clones, about 86% seen once. V lost 4 bases, J lost 1 base, and 7 bases stayed unmatched. This CDR3 spans 17 amino acids. Per germline, CDR1 SGHTA and CDR2 FQGNSA. This TCR was recovered from a woman between 50 and 59 years old with lung cancer. The chain carries TRBV7-2 and TRBJ1-5; 10 bases are shared with TRBD1. Sequenced input: PBMCs. CDR3 region: CASSSGPGQGSNQPQHF. As DNA, the CDR3 is TGTGCCAGCAGCTCCGGACCGGGACAGGGGAGCAATCAGCCCCAGCATTTT.